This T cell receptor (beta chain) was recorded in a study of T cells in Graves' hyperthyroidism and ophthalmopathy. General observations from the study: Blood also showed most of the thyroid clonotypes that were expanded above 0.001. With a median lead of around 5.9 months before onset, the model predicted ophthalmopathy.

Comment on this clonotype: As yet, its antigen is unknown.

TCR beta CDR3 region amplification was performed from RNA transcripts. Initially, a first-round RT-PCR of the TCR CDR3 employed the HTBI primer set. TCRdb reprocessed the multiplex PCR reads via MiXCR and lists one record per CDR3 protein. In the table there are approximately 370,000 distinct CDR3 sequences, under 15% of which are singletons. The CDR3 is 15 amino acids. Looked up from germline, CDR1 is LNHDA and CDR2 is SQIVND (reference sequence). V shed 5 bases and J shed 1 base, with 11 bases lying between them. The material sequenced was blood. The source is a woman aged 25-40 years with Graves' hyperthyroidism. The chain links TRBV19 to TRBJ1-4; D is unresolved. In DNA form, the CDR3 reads TGTGCCAGTAGTCTTGAAGGCGGAACTAATGAAAAACTGTTTTTT. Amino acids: CASSLEGGTNEKLFF.